The 3 T cell receptor beta chains listed next were all sequenced from one sample in a study of cytomegalovirus exposure and HLA in healthy donors (dated by TCRdb to about 2017). The library was built by means of the immunoSEQ multiplex PCR assay. The multiplex PCR relied on a mix of 60 forward primers for TCR Vbeta segments and 13 reverse primers for TCR Jbeta segments. TCRdb limited this immuneACCESS table to in-frame rearrangements with V and J called. A share of clones is missing; checked studies link under half to unresolved V genes, and the rest is unexplained. The sample table shows about 130,000 clones, and 75% to 90% are seen once. 1% of the sample is in the top ten clones. Specimen: PBMCs. These receptors were taken from a man aged 40-55 years in good health and CMV-seronegative.

The chain recombines TRBV10-1 with TRBJ2-7; TRBD2 might be the D (6 bases). Germline lookup yields CDR1 WNHNN and CDR2 SYGVQD (reference sequence). V was clipped by 0 bases and J by 4 bases, with 13 bases between them. This CDR3 is built from 15 residues. The CDR3 nucleotides read TGCGCCAGCAGTGAGTCCATGTCTCGGGGGTACGAGCAGTACTTC. This codes for CASSESMSRGYEQYF.

This rearrangement joins TRBV2 to TRBJ1-2, with TRBD1 as a possible D gene (6 bases). Germline-derived CDR1 and CDR2 are SNHLY and FYNNEI. Trimming pared 6 bases from V and 0 bases from J, leaving 11 bases between. This CDR3 contains 14 residues. CDR3 in DNA: TGTGCCAGCAGAAGGGACACTACTAACTATGGCTACACCTTC. Translating gives CASRRDTTNYGYTF.

The V and J genes are TRBV5-4 and TRBJ1-2; TRBD1 is a possible D gene (6 bases). CDR1 is SGHNT, CDR2 YYREEE, per germline (reference sequence). The CDR3 extends over 13 amino acids. V dropped 5 bases and J dropped 8 bases, with 16 bases sitting between them. The CDR3 sequence: CASSQDSLWGYTF. In nucleotides, the CDR3 is TGTGCCAGCAGTCAGGACAGCCTTTGGGGCTACACCTTC.